This entry concerns a single T cell receptor beta chain. The data were obtained in a study of blood T cell repertoires in COVID-19. Study details: COVID-19 samples from acute and convalescent phases originated in the United States, Italy and Spain. The analysed material was cDNA or gDNA that came from T cells, B-cell-depleted T cells, or PBMCs.

Under the authors' procedure: Cell counts per sample came from amplifying reference gene primers. The protocol was immunoSEQ multiplex PCR, while the TCRdb copy is restricted to in-frame clones and leaves out a portion. From that table come the V and J calls and clone size; the DNA was used to work out D and trimming. The sample lists approximately 220,000 clones; about 84% were seen once. CDR1 SGHRS and CDR2 YFSETQ come from the germline V gene. With 1 base clipped from V and 4 bases from J, the junction kept 4 bases outside the gene matches. This CDR3 has 15 amino acids. This clonotype originated in an elderly woman with acute or convalescent COVID-19. Material: peripheral blood. The rearrangement joins TRBV5-1 to TRBJ2-2; 7 bases are a match to TRBD2. CDR3 sequence reads: CASSLSGVGTGELFF. The CDR3 nucleotides are TGCGCCAGCAGCTTGAGCGGGGTGGGCACCGGGGAGCTGTTTTTT.